This T cell receptor beta chain was captured in a study of blood T cell repertoires in COVID-19. Measured with immunoSEQ multiplex PCR; TCRdb has only the in-frame clones, and not every one. Of roughly 250,000 clones in the sample, 70% to 90% were seen once. The CDR3 spans 13 residues. Germline CDR1 SGHAT, CDR2 FQNNGV. Trimming took off 3 bases at V and 4 bases at J, with 7 bases between the two ends. A note on this clone: This CDR3 is also generated by other DNA sequences in the sample.

What was sequenced was PBMCs or T cells enriched from blood (not recorded which). The genes are TRBV11-2 and TRBJ1-5; unclear D gene. This TCR came from a middle-aged man who had been exposed to COVID-19. The CDR3 protein is CASSFPGNQPQHF. The CDR3 DNA sequence: TGTGCCAGCAGCTTCCCGGGGAATCAGCCCCAGCATTTT.